The clone carrying this T cell receptor (beta chain) qualifies as medium-sized. Its antigen is unidentified. The data belong to a study of T cells in localized non-small cell lung cancer. Trimming at V came to 3 bases and at J to 3 bases, leaving 2 bases not matched to a gene. The CDR3 extends over 14 amino acids. Germline lookup yields CDR1 SGHNT and CDR2 YENEEA. Atypia-free adjacent lung was sampled at least 2 cm beyond the tumor margin. The study's findings and limits: Researchers found a median around 57 of the top 100 tumor clones in adjacent lung.

Using immunoSEQ multiplex PCR, the repertoire was profiled, and TCRdb retains in-frame clones only, with some absent. The sample yields more than 1,500 clones, 24% seen once. Sequencing used normal lung tissue next to the tumor, obtained before any cancer treatment. The receptor was isolated from a female donor aged 60 or older with stage I squamous cell lung carcinoma. The rearrangement uses TRBV11-3 and TRBJ2-3, with TRBD2 matching 8 bases. CDR3 nucleotide sequence: TGTGCCAGCAGCTTGCCTAGCGGGACAGATACGCAGTATTTT. Its protein product is CASSLPSGTDTQYF.